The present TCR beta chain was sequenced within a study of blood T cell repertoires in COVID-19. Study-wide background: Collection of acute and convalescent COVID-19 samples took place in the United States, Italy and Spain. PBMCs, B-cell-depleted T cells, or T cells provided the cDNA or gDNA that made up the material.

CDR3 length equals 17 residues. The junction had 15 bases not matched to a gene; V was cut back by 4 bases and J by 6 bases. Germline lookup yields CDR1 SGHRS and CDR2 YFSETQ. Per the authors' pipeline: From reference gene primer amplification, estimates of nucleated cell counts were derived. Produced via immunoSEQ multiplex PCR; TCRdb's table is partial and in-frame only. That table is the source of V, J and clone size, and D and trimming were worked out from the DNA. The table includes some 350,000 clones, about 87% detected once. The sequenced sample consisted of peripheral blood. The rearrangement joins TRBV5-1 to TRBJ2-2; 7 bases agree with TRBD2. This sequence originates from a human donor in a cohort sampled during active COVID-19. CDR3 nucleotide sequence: TGCGCCAGCAGCCTGGACGGAACGGGAGGCCTCGCCGGGGAGCTGTTTTTT. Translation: CASSLDGTGGLAGELFF.